This T cell receptor (beta chain) was documented in a study of identical twins listed by TCRdb under 2016. Concerning the study at large: To test whether fetal clonotypes persist, the study used deep sequencing on TCR alpha and beta repertoires from monozygotic twins, unrelated adults of various ages, and cord blood. To rule out contamination, the twin experiments were replicated at different times with different library preparation protocols.

After removal of 4 bases from V and 4 bases from J, the junction retains 8 bases not matched to a gene. CDR1 SGHRS and CDR2 YFSETQ were looked up in the germline V gene. From the cysteine through the phenylalanine, the CDR3 covers 15 amino acids. Only the CDR3 region is kept as DNA, spanning 45 bases read in frame from base 1. Only healthy Caucasian donors were included. Three pairs of female monozygotic twins, all aged roughly 18 to 29 years, were included in the twin cohort. CD4+ and CD8+ T cell populations were isolated with positive isolation kits from Invitrogen. Libraries were made using 5' RACE. The run used an Illumina HiSeq 2000. A universal primer binding site was introduced by template switching, and a unique molecular identifier was present in the final cDNA, enabling accurate counting of TCR cDNA molecules. Specific primers in the conserved constant-segment region were used to synthesize first-strand cDNA for TCR alpha and beta chains. To control for contamination, each cDNA library was double barcoded with a SMART-Mk sample barcode plus Illumina barcodes. TruSeq adapter sequences along with Illumina sample barcodes were introduced in two successive PCR steps. The Illumina HiSeq platform was used with custom primers to sequence TCR alpha and beta cDNA libraries. Per the original workflow: MiGEC processed the raw reads to extract unique molecular identifiers, while MiXCR was used to determine the CDR3 positions. Recombination models were inferred per individual with the repgenHMM and IGoR tools using an EM algorithm. The tcR package in R was used for shared clonotype analysis, with sharing normalized by the product of cloneset sizes. Out-of-frame nonproductive sequences were analyzed to study raw recombination free of thymic and clonal selection effects. The raw public data were reprocessed by TCRdb itself: fastp quality trimming at Q25, MiXCR clonotype calling, in-frame beta chains only. CDR3 protein duplicates are merged, each entry listing the most common genes and DNA. What appears here as the V and J calls and clone size reflects TCRdb's work, not the paper's. The sample table contains about 460,000 distinct CDR3 sequences; only one count was recorded for over 12% of them. The top ten clones comprise roughly 0.5% of the sample.

This clonotype was detected only a few times. Its recognized antigen is unknown. The input lacks base qualities; no much larger clone sits a single base away. What the authors observed across the whole study: Fewer insertions were carried by abundant cord blood beta clonotypes, a similar but weaker trend appeared in young adult naive repertoires, and no such trend appeared in memory repertoires. The excess sharing between twins in beta out-of-frame sequences was weaker because fewer shared sequences reduced the signal-to-noise ratio. In monozygotic twins, out-of-frame TCR alpha sharing was systematically underestimated by recombination models, although the models agreed with sharing between unrelated individuals. Because the same donors could not be followed over many years, the conclusions depended on cross-sectional statistical analysis. Compared with coincidental sharing between unrelated individuals, an excess of low generation-probability sequences was observed among out-of-frame TCR alpha sequences shared between twins. Invariant T cells such as MAIT and iNKT could partly confound zero-insertion analyses, though diverse VJ usage argued against this for most clonotypes.

These data were also filed under a second study, of yellow fever vaccine responses in identical twins. As described in the second report: According to the authors, the vaccine-induced T cell response in identical twins seemed to be partly convergent and partly specific to each individual. The study precisely tracked vaccine-responding T cell clones in identical twins.

The TCR originated in a woman under 30 in good health. The rearrangement combines TRBV5-1 with TRBJ2-1, with 7 middle bases fitting TRBD1. Sequencing was done on a sample of CD4+ T cells sorted from blood. The nucleotide sequence is TGCGCCAGCAGCGACCCGGGACAGACATACAATGAGCAGTTCTTC. It translates to CASSDPGQTYNEQFF.